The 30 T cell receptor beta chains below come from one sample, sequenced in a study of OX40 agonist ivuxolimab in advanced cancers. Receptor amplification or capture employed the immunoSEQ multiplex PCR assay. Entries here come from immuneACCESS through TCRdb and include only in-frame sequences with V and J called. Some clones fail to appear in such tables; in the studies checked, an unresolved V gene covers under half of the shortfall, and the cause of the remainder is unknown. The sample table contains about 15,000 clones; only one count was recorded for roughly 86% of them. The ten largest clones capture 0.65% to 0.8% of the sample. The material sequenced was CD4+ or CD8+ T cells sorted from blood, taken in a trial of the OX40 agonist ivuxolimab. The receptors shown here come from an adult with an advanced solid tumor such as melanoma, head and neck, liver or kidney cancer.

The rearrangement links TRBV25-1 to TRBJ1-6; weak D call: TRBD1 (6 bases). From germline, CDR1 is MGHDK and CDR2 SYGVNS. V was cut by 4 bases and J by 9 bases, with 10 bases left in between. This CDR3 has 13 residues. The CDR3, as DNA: TGTGCCAGCAGTGGTCGGGGGCCTTCACCCCTCCACTTT. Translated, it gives CASSGRGPSPLHF.

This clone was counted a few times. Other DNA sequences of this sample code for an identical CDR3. CDR3 in DNA: TGTGCCAGCAGTTATGTCCGTACAGGGGGCGGCTATGGCTACACCTTC. It translates to CASSYVRTGGGYGYTF. The chain combines TRBV6-5 with TRBJ1-2, with TRBD1 matching over 9 bases. The CDR3 length is 16 residues. The germline gives CDR1 MNHEY, CDR2 SVGAGI. The V and J ends lost 3 bases and 4 bases, in that order; junction bases with no gene match: 9.

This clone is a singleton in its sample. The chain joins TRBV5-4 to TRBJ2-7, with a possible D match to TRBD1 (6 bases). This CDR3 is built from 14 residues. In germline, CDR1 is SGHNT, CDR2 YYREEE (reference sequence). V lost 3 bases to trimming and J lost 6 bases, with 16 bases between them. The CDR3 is CASSSNLQGTEQYF. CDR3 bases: TGTGCCAGCAGCTCAAACCTACAGGGAACCGAGCAGTACTTC.

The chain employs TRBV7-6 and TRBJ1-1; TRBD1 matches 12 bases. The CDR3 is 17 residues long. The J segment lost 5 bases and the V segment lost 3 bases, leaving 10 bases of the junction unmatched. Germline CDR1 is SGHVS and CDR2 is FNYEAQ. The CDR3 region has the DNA TGTGCCAGCAGCTTGATCGGGACAGGGGGCGGAGGTACTGAAGCTTTCTTT. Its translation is CASSLIGTGGGGTEAFF. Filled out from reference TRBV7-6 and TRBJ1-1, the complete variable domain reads GAGVSQSPRYKVTKRGQDVALRCDPISGHVSLYWYRQALGQGPEFLTYFNYEAQQDKSGLPNDRFSAERPEGSISTLTIQRTEQRDSAMYRCASSLIGTGGGGTEAFFGQGTRLTVV.

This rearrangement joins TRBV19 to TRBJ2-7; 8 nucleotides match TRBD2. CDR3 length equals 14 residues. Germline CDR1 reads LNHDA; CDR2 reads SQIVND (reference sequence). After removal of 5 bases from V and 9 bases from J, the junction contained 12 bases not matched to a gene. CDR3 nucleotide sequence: TGTGCCAGTAGTCTCGGGGGGGAGCCTTTGCGGCAGTACTTC. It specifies CASSLGGEPLRQYF.

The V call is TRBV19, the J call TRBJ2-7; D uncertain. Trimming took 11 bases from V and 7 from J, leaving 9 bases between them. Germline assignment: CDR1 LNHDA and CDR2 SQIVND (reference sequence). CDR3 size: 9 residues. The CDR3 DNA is TGTGCCCGTAAACGGGAGCAGTACTTC. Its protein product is CARKREQYF.

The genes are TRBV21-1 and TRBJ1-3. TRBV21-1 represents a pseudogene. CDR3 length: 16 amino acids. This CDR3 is CASGIRDGSSGNTIYF. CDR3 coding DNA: TGTGCCAGCGGAATTAGGGACGGGAGCTCTGGAAACACCATATATTTT.

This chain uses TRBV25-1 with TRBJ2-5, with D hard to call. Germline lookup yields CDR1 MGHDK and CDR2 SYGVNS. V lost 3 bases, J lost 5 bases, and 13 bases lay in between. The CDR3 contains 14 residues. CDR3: CASSDPGIGETQYF. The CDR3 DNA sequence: TGTGCCAGCAGTGATCCTGGGATCGGGGAGACCCAGTACTTC.

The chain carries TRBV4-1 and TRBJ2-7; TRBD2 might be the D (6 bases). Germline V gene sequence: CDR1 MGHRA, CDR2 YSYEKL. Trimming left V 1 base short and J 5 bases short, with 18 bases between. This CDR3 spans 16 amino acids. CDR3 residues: CASSQAPGLIGHEQYF. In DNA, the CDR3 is TGCGCCAGCAGCCAAGCCCCGGGACTTATTGGCCACGAGCAGTACTTC.

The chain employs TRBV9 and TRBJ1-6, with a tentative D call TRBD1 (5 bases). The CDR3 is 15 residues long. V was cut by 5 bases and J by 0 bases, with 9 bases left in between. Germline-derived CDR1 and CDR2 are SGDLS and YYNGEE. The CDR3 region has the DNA TGTGCCAGCAGGACAGAGAGCTCCTATAATTCACCCCTCCACTTT. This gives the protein CASRTESSYNSPLHF.

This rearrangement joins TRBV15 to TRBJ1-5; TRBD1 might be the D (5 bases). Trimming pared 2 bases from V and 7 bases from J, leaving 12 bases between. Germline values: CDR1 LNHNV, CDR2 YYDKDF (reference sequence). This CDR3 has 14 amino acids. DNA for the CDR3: TGTGCCACCAGCAGACAGGGCTTCGGGCAGCCCCAGCATTTT. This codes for CATSRQGFGQPQHF. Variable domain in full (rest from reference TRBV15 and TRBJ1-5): DAMVIQNPRYQVTQFGKPVTLSCSQTLNHNVMYWYQQKSSQAPKLLFHYYDKDFNNEADTPDNFQSRRPNTSFCFLDIRSPGLGDTAMYLCATSRQGFGQPQHFGDGTRLSIL.

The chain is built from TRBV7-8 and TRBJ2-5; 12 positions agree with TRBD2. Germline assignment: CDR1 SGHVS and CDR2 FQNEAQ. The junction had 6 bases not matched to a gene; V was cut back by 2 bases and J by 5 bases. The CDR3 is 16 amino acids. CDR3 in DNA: TGTGCCAGCAGCTTACTAACCGGGACTAGCGGGGAGACCCAGTACTTC. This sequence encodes CASSLLTGTSGETQYF.

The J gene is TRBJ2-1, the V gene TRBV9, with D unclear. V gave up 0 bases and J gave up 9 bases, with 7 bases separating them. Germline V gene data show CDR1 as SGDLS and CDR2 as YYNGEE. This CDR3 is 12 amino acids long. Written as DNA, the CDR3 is TGTGCCAGCAGCGTAGACAGCACTGAGCAGTTCTTC. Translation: CASSVDSTEQFF. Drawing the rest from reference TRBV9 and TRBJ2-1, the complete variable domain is DSGVTQTPKHLITATGQRVTLRCSPRSGDLSVYWYQQSLDQGLQFLIQYYNGEERAKGNILERFSAQQFPDLHSELNLSSLELGDSALYFCASSVDSTEQFFGPGTRLTVL.

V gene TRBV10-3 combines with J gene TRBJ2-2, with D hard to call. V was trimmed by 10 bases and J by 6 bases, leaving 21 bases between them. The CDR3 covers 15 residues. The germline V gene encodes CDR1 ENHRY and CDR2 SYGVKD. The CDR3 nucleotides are TGTGCCACCGCGGCCAGGCAAATTGTAGCCGGGGAGCTGTTTTTT. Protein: CATAARQIVAGELFF.

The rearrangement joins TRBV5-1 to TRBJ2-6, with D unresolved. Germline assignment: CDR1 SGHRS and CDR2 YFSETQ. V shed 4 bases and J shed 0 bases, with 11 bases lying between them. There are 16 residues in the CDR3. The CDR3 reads CASSQPESSGANVLTF. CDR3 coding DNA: TGCGCCAGCAGCCAGCCCGAGAGCTCTGGGGCCAACGTCCTGACTTTC.

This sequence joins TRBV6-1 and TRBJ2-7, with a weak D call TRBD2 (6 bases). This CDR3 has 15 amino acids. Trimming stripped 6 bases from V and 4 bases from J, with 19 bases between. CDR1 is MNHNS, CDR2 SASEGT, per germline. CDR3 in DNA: TGTGCCAGCAGGGGGCTTTCGGGAGTTCGGTACGAGCAGTACTTC. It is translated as CASRGLSGVRYEQYF.

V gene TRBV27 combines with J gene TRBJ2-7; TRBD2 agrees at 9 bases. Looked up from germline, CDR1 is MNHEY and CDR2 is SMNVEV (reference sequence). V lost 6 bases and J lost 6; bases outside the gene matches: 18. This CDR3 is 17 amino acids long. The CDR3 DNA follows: TGTGCCAGCAGCCCACCCAGGCGGGAGGGCCTCAGTAGCGAGCAGTACTTC. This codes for CASSPPRREGLSSEQYF.

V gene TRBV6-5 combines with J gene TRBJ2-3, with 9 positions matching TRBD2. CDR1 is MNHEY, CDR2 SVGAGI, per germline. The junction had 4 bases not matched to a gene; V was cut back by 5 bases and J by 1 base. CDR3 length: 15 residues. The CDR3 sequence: CASSLSGSGTDTQYF. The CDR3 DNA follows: TGTGCCAGCAGTCTTAGCGGGAGTGGCACAGATACGCAGTATTTT.

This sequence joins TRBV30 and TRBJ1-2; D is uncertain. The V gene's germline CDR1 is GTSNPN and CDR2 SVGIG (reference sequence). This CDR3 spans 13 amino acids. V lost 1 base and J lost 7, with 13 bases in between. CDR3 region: CAWSAATDLGYTF. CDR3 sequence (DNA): TGTGCCTGGAGTGCCGCAACGGACCTTGGCTACACCTTC.

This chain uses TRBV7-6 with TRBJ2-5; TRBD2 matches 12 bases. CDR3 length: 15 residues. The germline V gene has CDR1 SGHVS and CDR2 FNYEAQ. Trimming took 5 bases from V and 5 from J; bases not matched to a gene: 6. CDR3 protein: CASSVLAGGVETQYF. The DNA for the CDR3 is TGTGCCAGCAGCGTTCTAGCGGGAGGGGTGGAGACCCAGTACTTC.

The CDR3 sequence: CASSFRGRAGNTQYF. CDR3 nucleotide sequence: TGTGCCAGCAGTTTCCGCGGGAGGGCCGGGAATACGCAGTATTTT. The V and J genes are TRBV6-6 and TRBJ2-3; 9 nucleotides line up with TRBD2. The CDR3 loop spans 15 amino acids. V lost 4 bases and J lost 7; bases outside the gene matches: 9. Germline CDR1 MNHNY, CDR2 SVGAGI (reference sequence).

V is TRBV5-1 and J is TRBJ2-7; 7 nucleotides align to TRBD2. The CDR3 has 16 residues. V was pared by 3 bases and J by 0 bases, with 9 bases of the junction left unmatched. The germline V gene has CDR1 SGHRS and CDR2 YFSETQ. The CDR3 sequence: CASSSYPSGTSYEQYF. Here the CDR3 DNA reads TGCGCCAGCAGCTCATACCCAAGCGGGACCTCCTACGAGCAGTACTTC.

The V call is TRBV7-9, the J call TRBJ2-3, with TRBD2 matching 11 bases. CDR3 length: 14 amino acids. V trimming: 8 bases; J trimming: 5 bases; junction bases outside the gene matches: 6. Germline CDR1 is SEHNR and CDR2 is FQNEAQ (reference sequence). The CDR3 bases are TGTGCCAGCGAACCGGGACTAGCGGTAGATACGCAGTATTTT. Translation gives CASEPGLAVDTQYF.

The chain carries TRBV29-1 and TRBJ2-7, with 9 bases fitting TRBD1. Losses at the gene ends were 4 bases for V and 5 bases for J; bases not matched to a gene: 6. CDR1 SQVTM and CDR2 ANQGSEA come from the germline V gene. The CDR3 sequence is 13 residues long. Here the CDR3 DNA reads TGCAGCGTTGGCCTTGGACAGGGGAACGAGCAGTACTTC. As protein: CSVGLGQGNEQYF.

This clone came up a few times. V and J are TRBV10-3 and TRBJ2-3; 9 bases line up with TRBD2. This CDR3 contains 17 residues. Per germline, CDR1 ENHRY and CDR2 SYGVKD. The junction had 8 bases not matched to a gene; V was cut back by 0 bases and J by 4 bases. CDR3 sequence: CAISESEPGLAADTQYF. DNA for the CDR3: TGTGCCATCAGTGAGTCAGAACCGGGACTAGCAGCAGATACGCAGTATTTT.

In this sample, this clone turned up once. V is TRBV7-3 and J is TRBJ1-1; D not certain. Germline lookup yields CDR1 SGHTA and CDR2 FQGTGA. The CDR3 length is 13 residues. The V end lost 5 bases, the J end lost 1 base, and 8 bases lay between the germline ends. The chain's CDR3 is CASSPSSNTEAFF. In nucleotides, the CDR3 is TGTGCCAGCAGCCCCAGTTCGAACACTGAAGCTTTCTTT.

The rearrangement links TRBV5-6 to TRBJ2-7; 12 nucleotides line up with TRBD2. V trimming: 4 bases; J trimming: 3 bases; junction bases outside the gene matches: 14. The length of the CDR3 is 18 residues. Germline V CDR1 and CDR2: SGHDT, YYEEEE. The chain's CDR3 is CASSPPGLAGGSYYEQYF. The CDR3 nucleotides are TGTGCCAGCAGCCCTCCGGGGCTAGCGGGAGGGTCCTACTACGAGCAGTACTTC.

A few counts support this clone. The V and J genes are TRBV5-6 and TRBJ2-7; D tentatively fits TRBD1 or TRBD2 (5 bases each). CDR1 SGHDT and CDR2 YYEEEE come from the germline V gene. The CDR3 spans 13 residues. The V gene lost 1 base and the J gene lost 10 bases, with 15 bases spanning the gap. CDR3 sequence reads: CASSLQGPLAQYF. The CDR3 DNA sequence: TGTGCCAGCAGCTTGCAGGGACCACTTGCCCAGTACTTC.

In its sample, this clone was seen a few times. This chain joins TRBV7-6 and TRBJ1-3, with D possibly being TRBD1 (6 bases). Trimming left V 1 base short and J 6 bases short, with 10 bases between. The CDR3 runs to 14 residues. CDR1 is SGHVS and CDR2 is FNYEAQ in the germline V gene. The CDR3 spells CASSLEDSQNTIYF. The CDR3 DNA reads TGTGCCAGCAGCTTAGAGGACAGCCAAAACACCATATATTTT.

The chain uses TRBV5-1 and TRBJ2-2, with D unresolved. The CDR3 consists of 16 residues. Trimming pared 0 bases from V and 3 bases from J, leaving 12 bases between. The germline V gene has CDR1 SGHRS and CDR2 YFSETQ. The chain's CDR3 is CASSLDRGVDTGELFF. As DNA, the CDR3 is TGCGCCAGCAGCTTGGACCGCGGTGTCGACACCGGGGAGCTGTTTTTT.